This T cell receptor beta chain was sequenced in a study of blood T cells in healthy people across ages. On this clonotype: Its antigen is unknown. A read error is possible here, since a much larger clone lies one base away.

Then a second PCR, running roughly 7 to 11 cycles, was carried out with a sample-barcoded 5' primer and a J-beta primer mix. Tagging of each cDNA molecule was performed by a template-switch adaptor with 12 random nucleotides. Paired-end reads containing CDR3 totaled no fewer than 2.5 million for each sample. TCRdb re-called the 5' RACE reads through MiXCR, storing one row per CDR3 protein. The sample has about 700,000 distinct CDR3 sequences, about 32% seen once. Study results and limitations: Getting older went along with TCR beta diversity per million T cells dropping roughly linearly. There was a strong correlation between TCR beta diversity and naive T cell percentage.

Germline assignment: CDR1 SGHRS and CDR2 YFSETQ. Trimming left V 4 bases short and J 2 bases short, with 12 bases between. The CDR3 length is 14 residues. The sample comprised blood. This receptor was identified in a woman over 75 in good health. The chain couples TRBV5-1 to TRBJ1-1, with no clear D. CDR3 sequence reads: CASSRNFGNTEAFF. As DNA, the CDR3 is TGCGCCAGCAGCCGGAATTTTGGAAACACTGAAGCTTTCTTT.